This TCR beta chain was obtained from a study of cytomegalovirus exposure and HLA in healthy donors. Notes on the study in general: In an earlier analysis, in 620 or so donors, most V segments appeared productive either ~87% or ~30% of the time.

Vbeta (60) and Jbeta (13) primers were used in the PCR. Original processing notes: An analysis that came later counted 73 million or so unique TCR beta chains, roughly 11 million shared. Only in-frame clones appear in the TCRdb table, and some are missing; sequencing was by immunoSEQ multiplex PCR. The V and J calls and clone size are taken from that table; D and trimming were inferred from the DNA. The repertoire has under 200,000 clones, about 76% of them found once; the top ten carry 0.39%. Turning to this clone: Antigen unknown.

The germline gives CDR1 SGHNT, CDR2 YYREEE (reference sequence). The CDR3 loop spans 15 amino acids. Between the trimmed V and J ends, which lost 0 bases and 0 bases, there was a span of 9 bases. The chain is built from TRBV5-4 and TRBJ1-2, with D maybe TRBD1 (5 bases). Source material: PBMCs. The receptor's source is a male donor in good health and CMV-seropositive. The CDR3 region has the DNA TGTGCCAGCAGCTTGGTGGCGGGGGCTAACTATGGCTACACCTTC. Its protein product is CASSLVAGANYGYTF.